The clone carrying this T cell receptor beta chain was counted between two and nine times. Its antigen is not identified. The data were obtained in a study of T-cell memory formation after mild COVID-19. General study findings and limits: Pre-infection memory carried some responding clones, suggesting that cross-reactive memory joined. CD4+ contracting clones lay mainly in CM and EM, CD8+ ones in EMRA.

One entry per CDR3 protein, called by TCRdb with MiXCR from the 5' RACE reads. The sample has 150,000 or so distinct CDR3 sequences, around 25% seen once. This TCR was sampled from an adult woman who had mild COVID-19 (a few samples of this study predate the infection). Cell type and time point are not known. The specimen was PBMCs or a T cell subset sorted from them (not recorded which).

The CDR3: CASSQGPRGTDTQYF. The CDR3 bases are TGCGCCAGCAGCCAAGGACCTAGGGGCACAGATACGCAGTATTTT. This chain links TRBV4-1 with TRBJ2-3; D not certain. CDR3 length: 15 residues. Trimming took off 1 base at V and 1 base at J, with 9 bases between the two ends. The germline V gene has CDR1 MGHRA and CDR2 YSYEKL.